This TCR beta chain was identified during a study of Graves' ophthalmopathy and Graves' hyperthyroidism. Study results and caveats: The authors also found most expanded thyroid clonotypes above 0.001 frequency in blood.

From RNA, the CDR3 regions of TCR beta chains were amplified and sequenced. RT-PCR with HTBI primers came first, then second-round multiplex PCR. TCRdb redid the calling of the multiplex PCR reads with MiXCR, one entry per CDR3 protein. The table has about 210,000 distinct CDR3 sequences, 25% to 30% seen once. Germline V CDR1 and CDR2: SGHTA, FQGTGA. This CDR3 comprises 13 residues. Trimming removed 0 bases from V and 4 bases from J, with 4 bases in between. This clonotype was recorded at least ten times. Its antigen is currently unknown. The specimen was peripheral blood. The receptor comes from a man in his forties or fifties with Graves' ophthalmopathy. The chain has TRBV7-3 and TRBJ1-3; D is unresolved. CDR3 nucleotides: TGTGCCAGCAGCTTAACGAAGGGAAACACCATATATTTT. Protein sequence: CASSLTKGNTIYF.